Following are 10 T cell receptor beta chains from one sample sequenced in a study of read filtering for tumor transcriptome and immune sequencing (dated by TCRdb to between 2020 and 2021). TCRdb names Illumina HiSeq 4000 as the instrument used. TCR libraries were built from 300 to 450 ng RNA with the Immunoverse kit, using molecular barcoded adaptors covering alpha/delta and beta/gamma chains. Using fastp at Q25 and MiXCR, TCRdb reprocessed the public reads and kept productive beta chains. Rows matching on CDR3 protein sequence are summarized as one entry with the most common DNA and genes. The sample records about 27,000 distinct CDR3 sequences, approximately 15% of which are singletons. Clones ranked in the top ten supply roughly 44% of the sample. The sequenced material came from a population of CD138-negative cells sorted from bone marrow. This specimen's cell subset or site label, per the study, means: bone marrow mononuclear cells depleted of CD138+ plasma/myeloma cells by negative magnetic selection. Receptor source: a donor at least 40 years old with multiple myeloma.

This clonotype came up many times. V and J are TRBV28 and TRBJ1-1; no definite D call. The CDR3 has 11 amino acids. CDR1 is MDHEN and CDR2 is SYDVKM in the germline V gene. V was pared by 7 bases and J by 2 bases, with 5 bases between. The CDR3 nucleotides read TGTGCCAGCATCGGAAACACTGAAGCTTTCTTT. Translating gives CASIGNTEAFF.

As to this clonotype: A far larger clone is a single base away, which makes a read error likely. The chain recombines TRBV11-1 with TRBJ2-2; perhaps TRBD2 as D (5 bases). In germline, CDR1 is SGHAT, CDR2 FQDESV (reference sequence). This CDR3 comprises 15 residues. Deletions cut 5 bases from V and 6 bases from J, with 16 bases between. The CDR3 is CASSRQELGSGELFF. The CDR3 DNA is TGTGCCAGCAGCCGCCAGGAACTAGGATCCGGGGAGCTGTTTTTT.

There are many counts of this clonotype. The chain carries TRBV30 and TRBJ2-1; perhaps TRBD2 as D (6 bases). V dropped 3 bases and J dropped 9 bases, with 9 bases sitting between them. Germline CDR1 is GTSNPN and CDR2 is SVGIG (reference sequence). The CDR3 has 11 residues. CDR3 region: CAWRMEGEQFF. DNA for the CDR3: TGTGCCTGGAGGATGGAGGGTGAGCAGTTCTTC. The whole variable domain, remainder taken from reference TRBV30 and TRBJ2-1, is SQTIHQWPATLVQPVGSPLSLECTVEGTSNPNLYWYRQAAGRGLQLLFYSVGIGQISSEVPQNLSASRPQDRQFILSSKKLLLSDSGFYLCAWRMEGEQFFGPGTRLTVL.

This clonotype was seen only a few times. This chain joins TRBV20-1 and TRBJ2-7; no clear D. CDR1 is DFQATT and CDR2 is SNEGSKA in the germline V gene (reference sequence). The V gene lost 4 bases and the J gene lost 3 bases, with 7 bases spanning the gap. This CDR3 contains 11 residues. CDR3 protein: CSATINYEQYF. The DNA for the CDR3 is TGCAGTGCTACGATAAACTACGAGCAGTACTTC.

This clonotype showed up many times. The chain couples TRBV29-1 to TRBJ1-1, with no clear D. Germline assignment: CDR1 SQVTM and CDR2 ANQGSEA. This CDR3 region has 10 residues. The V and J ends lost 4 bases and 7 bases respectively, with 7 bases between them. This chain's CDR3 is CSVAGGEAFF. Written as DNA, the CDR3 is TGCAGCGTTGCGGGCGGTGAAGCTTTCTTT.

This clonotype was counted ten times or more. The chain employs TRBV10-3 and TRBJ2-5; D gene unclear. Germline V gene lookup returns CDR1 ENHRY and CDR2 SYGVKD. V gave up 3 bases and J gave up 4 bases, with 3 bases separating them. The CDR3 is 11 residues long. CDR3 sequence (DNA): TGTGCCATCAGTGAAGGAGAGACCCAGTACTTC. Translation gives CAISEGETQYF.

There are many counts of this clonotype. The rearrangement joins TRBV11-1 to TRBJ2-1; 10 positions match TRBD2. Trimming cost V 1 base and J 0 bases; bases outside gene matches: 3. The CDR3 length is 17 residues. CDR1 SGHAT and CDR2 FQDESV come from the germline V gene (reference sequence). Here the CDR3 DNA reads TGTGCCAGCAGCTTAGAGTCTAGCGGGAGCTCCTACAATGAGCAGTTCTTC. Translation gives CASSLESSGSSYNEQFF.

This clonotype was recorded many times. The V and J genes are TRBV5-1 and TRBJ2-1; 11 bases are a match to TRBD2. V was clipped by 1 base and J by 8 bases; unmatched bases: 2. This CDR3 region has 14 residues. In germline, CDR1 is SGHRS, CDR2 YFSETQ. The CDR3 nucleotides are TGCGCCAGCAGCTTGAGACTAGCGGGATATGAGCAGTTCTTC. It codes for CASSLRLAGYEQFF.

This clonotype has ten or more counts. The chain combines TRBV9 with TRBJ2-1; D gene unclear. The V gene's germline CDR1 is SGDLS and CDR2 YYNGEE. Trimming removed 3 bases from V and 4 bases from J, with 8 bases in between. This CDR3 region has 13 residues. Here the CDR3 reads CASSEKGYNEQFF. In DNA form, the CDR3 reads TGTGCCAGCAGCGAGAAGGGATACAATGAGCAGTTCTTC. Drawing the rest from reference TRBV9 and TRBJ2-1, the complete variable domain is DSGVTQTPKHLITATGQRVTLRCSPRSGDLSVYWYQQSLDQGLQFLIQYYNGEERAKGNILERFSAQQFPDLHSELNLSSLELGDSALYFCASSEKGYNEQFFGPGTRLTVL.

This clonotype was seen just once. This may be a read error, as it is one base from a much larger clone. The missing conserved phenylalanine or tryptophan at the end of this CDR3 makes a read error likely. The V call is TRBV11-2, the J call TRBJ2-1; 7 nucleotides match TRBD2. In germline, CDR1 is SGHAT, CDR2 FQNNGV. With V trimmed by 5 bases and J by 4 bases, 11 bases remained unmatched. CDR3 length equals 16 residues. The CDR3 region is CASSLKFQRDYNEQFL. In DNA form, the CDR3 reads TGTGCCAGCAGCCTAAAGTTCCAGCGGGATTACAATGAGCAGTTCCTC.